These 7 T cell receptor beta chains share one sample of origin, sequenced in a study of blood T cell repertoires in COVID-19. The assay was immunoSEQ multiplex PCR, and TCRdb's table has in-frame clones only and misses some. The sample lists about 200,000 clones; about 83% were seen once. Sequencing was carried out using peripheral blood. The receptors here all came from an older woman with active or convalescent COVID-19.

This clone was detected ten times or more. The chain links TRBV6-6 to TRBJ2-7; 12 bases are shared with TRBD2. The junction had 18 bases not matched to a gene; V was cut back by 6 bases and J by 0 bases. Germline V CDR1 and CDR2: MNHNY, SVGAGI (reference sequence). CDR3 size: 20 residues. The CDR3 DNA reads as TGTGCCAGCAGCTGGACAGGTCTGGGACTAGCGGGTAATACCTCCTACGAGCAGTACTTC. Translating it yields CASSWTGLGLAGNTSYEQYF.

In this sample, this clone turned up once. The chain carries TRBV9 and TRBJ1-5, with 7 bases identical to TRBD1. The CDR3 is made up of 15 amino acids. V shed 1 base and J 0 bases; nucleotides not matched to a gene: 1. The germline V gene has CDR1 SGDLS and CDR2 YYNGEE. CDR3 residues: CASSVTGDSNQPQHF. The CDR3 DNA follows: TGTGCCAGCAGCGTAACAGGGGATAGCAATCAGCCCCAGCATTTT. Combining the CDR3 with reference TRBV9 and TRBJ1-5 gives the whole variable domain DSGVTQTPKHLITATGQRVTLRCSPRSGDLSVYWYQQSLDQGLQFLIQYYNGEERAKGNILERFSAQQFPDLHSELNLSSLELGDSALYFCASSVTGDSNQPQHFGDGTRLSIL.

This clone was recorded a few times. The chain has TRBV2 and TRBJ1-5; 7 bases align to TRBD1. Per the germline V gene, CDR1 is SNHLY and CDR2 is FYNNEI. The CDR3 is 14 amino acids. V lost 5 bases and J lost 7; bases outside the gene matches: 8. The CDR3 loop reads CASSYDRVGQPQHF. In DNA, the CDR3 is TGTGCCAGCAGTTACGACAGGGTAGGACAGCCCCAGCATTTT.

In this sample, this clone turned up once. In DNA form, the CDR3 reads TGTGCCAGCAGTAACCTTGGGGGAGGCTATAACTATGGCTACACCTTC. Its protein is CASSNLGGGYNYGYTF. The J gene is TRBJ1-2, the V gene TRBV28, with a possible D match to TRBD1 (5 bases). Germline V gives CDR1 MDHEN, CDR2 SYDVKM. This CDR3 is 16 amino acids long. V lost 5 bases, J lost 1 base, and 17 bases lay in between.

The gene calls are TRBV2 and TRBJ2-1; a weak D match, TRBD2 (5 bases). This CDR3 region has 15 residues. CDR1 and CDR2 from the germline V gene are SNHLY and FYNNEI. Trimming took 4 bases from V and 6 from J, leaving 16 bases between them. The DNA for the CDR3 is TGTGCCAGCAGTGGGGAGCAGACTACCTCCAATGAGCAGTTCTTC. It codes for CASSGEQTTSNEQFF.

The V and J genes are TRBV5-1 and TRBJ1-5; D gene uncertain. The CDR3 loop spans 15 amino acids. Trimming left V 0 bases short and J 5 bases short, with 12 bases between. The germline CDR1 and CDR2 sequences are SGHRS and YFSETQ. CDR3 loop: CASSLDAPGDQPQHF. CDR3 coding DNA: TGCGCCAGCAGCTTGGATGCCCCCGGAGATCAGCCCCAGCATTTT.

V usage is TRBV27 and J usage is TRBJ1-2; a weak D match, TRBD1 (5 bases). The germline V gene encodes CDR1 MNHEY and CDR2 SMNVEV (reference sequence). This CDR3 contains 15 residues. Trimming stripped 3 bases from V and 7 bases from J, with 18 bases between. For the CDR3, the DNA is TGTGCCAGCAGTTTGGGGAGGGGAGGTTTGAGTGGCTACACCTTC. Its translation is CASSLGRGGLSGYTF.